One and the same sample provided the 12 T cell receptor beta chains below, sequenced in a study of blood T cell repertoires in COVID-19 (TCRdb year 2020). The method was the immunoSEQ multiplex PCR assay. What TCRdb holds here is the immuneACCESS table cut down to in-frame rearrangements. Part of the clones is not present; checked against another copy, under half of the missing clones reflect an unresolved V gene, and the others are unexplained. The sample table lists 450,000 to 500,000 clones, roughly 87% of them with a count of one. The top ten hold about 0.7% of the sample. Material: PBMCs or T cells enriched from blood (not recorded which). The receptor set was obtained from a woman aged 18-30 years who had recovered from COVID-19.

This CDR3 reads CASSLSPADRGGYTF. The CDR3 region has the DNA TGTGCCAGCAGTTTATCGCCGGCGGACAGGGGAGGCTACACCTTC. V usage is TRBV27 and J usage is TRBJ1-2, with 9 bases aligning to TRBD1. The V segment lost 0 bases and the J segment 8 bases; nucleotides outside the gene matches: 7. This CDR3 spans 15 amino acids. CDR1 MNHEY and CDR2 SMNVEV come from the germline V gene (reference sequence).

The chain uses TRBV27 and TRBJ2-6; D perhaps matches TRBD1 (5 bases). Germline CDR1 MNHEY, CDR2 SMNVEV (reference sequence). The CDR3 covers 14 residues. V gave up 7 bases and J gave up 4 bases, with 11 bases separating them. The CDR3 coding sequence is TGTGCCAGCACCAGGGCATCCGGGGCCAACGTCCTGACTTTC. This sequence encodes CASTRASGANVLTF.

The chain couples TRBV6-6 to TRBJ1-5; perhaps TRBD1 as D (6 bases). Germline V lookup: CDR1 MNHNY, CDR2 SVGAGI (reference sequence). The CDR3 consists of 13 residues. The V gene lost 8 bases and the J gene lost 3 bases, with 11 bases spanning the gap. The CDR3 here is CASVGQLNQPQHF. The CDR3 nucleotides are TGTGCCAGCGTCGGACAGCTCAATCAGCCCCAGCATTTT.

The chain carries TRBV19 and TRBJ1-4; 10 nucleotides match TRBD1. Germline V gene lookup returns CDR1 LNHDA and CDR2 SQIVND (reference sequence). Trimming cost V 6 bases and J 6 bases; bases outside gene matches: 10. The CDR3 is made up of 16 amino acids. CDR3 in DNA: TGTGCCAGTAGCATGGGTCACGGGACAGGGGATGAAAAACTGTTTTTT. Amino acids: CASSMGHGTGDEKLFF. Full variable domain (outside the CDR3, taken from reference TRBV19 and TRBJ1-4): DGGITQSPKYLFRKEGQNVTLSCEQNLNHDAMYWYRQDPGQGLRLIYYSQIVNDFQKGDIAEGYSVSREKKESFPLTVTSAQKNPTAFYLCASSMGHGTGDEKLFFGSGTQLSVL.

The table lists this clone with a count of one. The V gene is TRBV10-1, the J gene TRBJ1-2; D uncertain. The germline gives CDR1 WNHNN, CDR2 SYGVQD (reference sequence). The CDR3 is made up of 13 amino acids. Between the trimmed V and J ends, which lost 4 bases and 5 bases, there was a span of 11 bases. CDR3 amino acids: CASSAGVDYGYTF. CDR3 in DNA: TGCGCCAGCAGTGCGGGTGTTGATTATGGCTACACCTTC.

For the CDR3, the DNA is TGTGCCAGCAGTTCCCTACCCGGGGGCACAGATACGCAGTATTTT. Translating it yields CASSSLPGGTDTQYF. The rearrangement uses TRBV6-5 and TRBJ2-3; TRBD2 is a possible D gene (5 bases). Germline V gives CDR1 MNHEY, CDR2 SVGAGI. The CDR3 has 15 amino acids. Trimming stripped 4 bases from V and 1 base from J, with 12 bases between.

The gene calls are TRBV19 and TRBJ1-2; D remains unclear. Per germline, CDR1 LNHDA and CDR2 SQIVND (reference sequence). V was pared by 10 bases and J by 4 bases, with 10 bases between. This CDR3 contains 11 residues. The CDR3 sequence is CATRSGYGYTF. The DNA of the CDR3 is TGTGCCACCCGATCGGGCTATGGCTACACCTTC.

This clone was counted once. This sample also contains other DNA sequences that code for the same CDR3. The CDR3 DNA reads TGCAGTGCTAGGGGAGCCTACGAGCAGTACTTC. Encoded protein: CSARGAYEQYF. The rearrangement links TRBV20-1 to TRBJ2-7, with TRBD2 as a possible D gene (5 bases). Germline CDR1 reads DFQATT; CDR2 reads SNEGSKA (reference sequence). Deletions cut 3 bases from V and 2 bases from J, with 5 bases between. The CDR3 has 11 residues.

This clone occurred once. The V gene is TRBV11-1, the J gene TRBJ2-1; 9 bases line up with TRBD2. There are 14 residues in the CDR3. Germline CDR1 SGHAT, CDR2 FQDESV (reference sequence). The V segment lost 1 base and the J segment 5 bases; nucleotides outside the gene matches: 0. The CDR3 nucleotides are TGTGCCAGCAGCTTAGGCGGGGGGGACAATGAGCAGTTCTTC. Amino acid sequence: CASSLGGGDNEQFF.

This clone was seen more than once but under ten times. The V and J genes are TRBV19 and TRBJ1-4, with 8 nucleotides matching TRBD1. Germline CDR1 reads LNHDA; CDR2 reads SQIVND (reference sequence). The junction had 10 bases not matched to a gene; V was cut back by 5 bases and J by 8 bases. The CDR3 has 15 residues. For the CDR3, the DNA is TGTGCCAGTAGTCCAGACAGGGGAAAAAGGGAAAAACTGTTTTTT. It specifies CASSPDRGKREKLFF.

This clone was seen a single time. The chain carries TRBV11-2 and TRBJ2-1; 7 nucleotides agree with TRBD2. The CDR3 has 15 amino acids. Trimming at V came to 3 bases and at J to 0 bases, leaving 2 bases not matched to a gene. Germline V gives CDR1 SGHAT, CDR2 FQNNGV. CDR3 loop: CASSFSSGSYNEQFF. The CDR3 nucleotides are TGTGCCAGCAGCTTCTCTAGCGGCTCCTACAATGAGCAGTTCTTC. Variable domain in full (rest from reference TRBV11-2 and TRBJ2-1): EAGVAQSPRYKIIEKRQSVAFWCNPISGHATLYWYQQILGQGPKLLIQFQNNGVVDDSQLPKDRFSAERLKGVDSTLKIQPAKLEDSAVYLCASSFSSGSYNEQFFGPGTRLTVL.

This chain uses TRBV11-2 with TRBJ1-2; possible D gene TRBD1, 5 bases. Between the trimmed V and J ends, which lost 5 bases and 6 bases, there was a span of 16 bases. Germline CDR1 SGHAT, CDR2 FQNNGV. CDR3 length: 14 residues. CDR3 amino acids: CASSRKGAAHGYTF. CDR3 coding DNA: TGTGCCAGCAGCCGCAAAGGGGCGGCTCATGGCTACACCTTC.